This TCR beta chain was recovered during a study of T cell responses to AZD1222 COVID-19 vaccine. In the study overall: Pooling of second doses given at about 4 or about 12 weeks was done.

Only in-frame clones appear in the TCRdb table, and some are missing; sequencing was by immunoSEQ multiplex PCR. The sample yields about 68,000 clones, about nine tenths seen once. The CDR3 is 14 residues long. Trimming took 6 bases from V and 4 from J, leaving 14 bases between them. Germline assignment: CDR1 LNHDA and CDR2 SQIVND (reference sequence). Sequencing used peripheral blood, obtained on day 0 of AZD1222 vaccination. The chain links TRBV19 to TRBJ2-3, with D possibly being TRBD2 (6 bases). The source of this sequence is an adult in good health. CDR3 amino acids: CASSPRGAADTQYF. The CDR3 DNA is TGTGCCAGTAGCCCTCGCGGGGCCGCAGATACGCAGTATTTT.